This T cell receptor beta chain appears in the sequencing data of a study of T cell responses to AZD1222 COVID-19 vaccine (dated by TCRdb to the early 2020s). For context, the study as a whole: AZD1222 recipients with second doses at about 4 weeks or about 12 weeks were pooled, because spike-specific TCR depth and breadth did not differ between schedules. A total of approximately 250 trial participants underwent TCR sequencing, of whom under 220 had received two doses of AZD1222 and roughly 26 had received two doses of the MenACWY control vaccine. Enrollment into the trials was organized by age into subgroups of 18-55, 56-69 and 70-plus years, and those subgroups contained roughly 140, 27 and 60 TCR-sequenced participants, respectively.

According to the study, the label for this sample's time point signals: baseline before first vaccination. The vaccinee samples were drawn from two UK trials, COV001 and COV002, one of which was a single-blind randomized controlled phase 2/3 trial testing AZD1222 (ChAdOx1 nCoV-19) in healthy adults. For TCRbeta chain sequencing, PBMC samples were collected from trial participants at day 0 and at day 28 after the second dose. The CDR3 regions of human TCRbeta chains were subjected to immunosequencing. The original methods were these. TCRs in the repertoires were matched against a reference library of SARS-CoV-2-specific TCRs that had been generated with the MIRA antigen-specificity platform. Breadth was defined as the fraction of unique TCRs that were SARS-CoV-2-associated. Depth was defined as the fraction of total T cells that were SARS-CoV-2-associated. Each spike-specific TCR was assigned to its reactive spike region and to a CD4 or CD8 class using the MIRA data. Log10-transformed breadth and depth values were compared by one-way ANOVA with Sidak's multiple comparisons tests. Drawn from immuneACCESS, this table holds only the in-frame rearrangements with V and J called that TCRdb kept. Clones are partly lost; checked studies trace under half to an unresolved V gene and leave the rest unexplained. V and J calls and clone size come straight from that table; D and trimming were deduced from the DNA. Recorded for this sample are roughly 150,000 clones; 85% to 90% of them occurred a single time. The leading ten clones occupy approximately 3.5% of the sample.

Results and caveats for the whole study, not just this receptor: The vaccine-associated CD4 TCRs covered the entire spike protein, and the dominant responses fell in regions 160-218 and 743-854. Participants were mostly white British and included more females than males, and it was suggested by the authors that clonal diversity may have been underestimated. Spike-specific TCR breadth and depth rose significantly after two AZD1222 doses compared with day 0 and with MenACWY recipients. Reportedly, close to half of the unique spike-specific TCRs recognized epitopes lying outside the regions that are mutated in the B.1.351 and B.1.1.7 variants. The 56-69-year group was small, and its depth increase did not reach significance, likely because of low power. No day 14 peak-response samples were available, so repertoires were characterized only after the peak T cell response. Conclusions about previously exposed vaccinees were limited because only six AZD1222 recipients were SARS-CoV-2 seropositive at baseline.

Notes on this clone: No cognate antigen has been identified for it. No base quality values were provided; no much bigger clone lies one nucleotide off.

Trimming at the junction amounts to 4 bases on V and 7 bases on J, and the germline ends lie 10 bases apart. There are 13 amino acids in the CDR3, from cysteine to phenylalanine inclusive. Solely the CDR3 DNA is kept, with 39 bases framed from the first base. CDR1 and CDR2 (LGHNA, YSLEER) derive from the germline V gene. The sequence is built from TRBV4-3 and TRBJ1-4; the D gene is unclear. The material was peripheral blood, obtained on day 0 of AZD1222 vaccination. This TCR derives from an adult in good health. The CDR3 protein: CASSPAGGEKLFF. The DNA reads as follows: TGCGCCAGCAGCCCCGCGGGAGGTGAAAAACTGTTTTTT.